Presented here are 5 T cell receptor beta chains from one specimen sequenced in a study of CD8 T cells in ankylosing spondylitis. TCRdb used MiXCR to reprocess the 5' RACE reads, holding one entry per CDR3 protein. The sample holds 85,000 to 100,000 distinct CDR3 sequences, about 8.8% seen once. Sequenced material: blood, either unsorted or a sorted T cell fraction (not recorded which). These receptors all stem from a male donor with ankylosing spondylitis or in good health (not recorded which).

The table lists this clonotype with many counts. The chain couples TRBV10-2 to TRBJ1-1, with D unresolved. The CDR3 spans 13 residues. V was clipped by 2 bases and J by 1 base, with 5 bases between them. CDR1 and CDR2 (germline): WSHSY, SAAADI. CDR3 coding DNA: TGCGCCAGCAGTGAGAACTGGAACACTGAAGCTTTCTTT. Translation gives CASSENWNTEAFF.

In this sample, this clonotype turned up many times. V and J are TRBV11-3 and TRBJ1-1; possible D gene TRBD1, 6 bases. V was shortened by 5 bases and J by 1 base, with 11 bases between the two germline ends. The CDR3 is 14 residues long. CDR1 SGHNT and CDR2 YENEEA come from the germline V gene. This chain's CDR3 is CASSPGTWNTEAFF. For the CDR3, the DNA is TGTGCCAGCAGCCCCGGGACATGGAACACTGAAGCTTTCTTT.

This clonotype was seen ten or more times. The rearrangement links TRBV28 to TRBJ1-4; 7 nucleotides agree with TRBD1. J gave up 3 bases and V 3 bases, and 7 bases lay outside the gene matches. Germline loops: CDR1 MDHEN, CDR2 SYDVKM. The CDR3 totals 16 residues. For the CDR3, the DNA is TGTGCCAGCAGTTTGCTCACAGGGGTCCCTAATGAAAAACTGTTTTTT. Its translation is CASSLLTGVPNEKLFF.

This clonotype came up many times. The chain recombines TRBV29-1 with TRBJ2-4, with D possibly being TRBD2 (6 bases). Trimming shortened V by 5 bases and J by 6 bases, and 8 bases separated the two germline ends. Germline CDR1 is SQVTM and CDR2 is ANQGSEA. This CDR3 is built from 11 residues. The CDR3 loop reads CSVKGGNIQYF. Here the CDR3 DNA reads TGCAGCGTTAAGGGAGGAAACATTCAGTACTTC. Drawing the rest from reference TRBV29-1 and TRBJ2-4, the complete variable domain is SAVISQKPSRDICQRGTSLTIQCQVDSQVTMMFWYRQQPGQSLTLIATANQGSEATYESGFVIDKFPISRPNLTFSTLTVSNMSPEDSSIYLCSVKGGNIQYFGAGTRLSVL.

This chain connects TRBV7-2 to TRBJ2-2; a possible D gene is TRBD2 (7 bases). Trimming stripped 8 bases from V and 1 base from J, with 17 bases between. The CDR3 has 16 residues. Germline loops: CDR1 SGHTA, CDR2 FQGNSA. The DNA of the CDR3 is TGTGCCAGCGCCAGGAGGGGGGGCCTGAACACCGGGGAGCTGTTTTTT. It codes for CASARRGGLNTGELFF.